The rows below give T cell receptor beta chains drawn from one sample of a study of vaccination and CD4 T cells after COVID-19. TCRdb re-derived calls from the PCR reads in MiXCR, one entry per CDR3 protein. Of 15,000 to 18,000 distinct CDR3 sequences listed, about two fifths are singletons. These receptors are not linked to any known antigen. The specimen comprised CD4+ T cells from blood, cultured in vitro, sampled before SARS-CoV-2 vaccination. These receptor sequences come from a human donor who had recovered from COVID-19. Both conserved end residues are part of each CDR3. A D gene is named only where the DNA matches it firmly. Clone size, where shown, is once, few, many, or a class for clones that have expanded.

TRBV20-1,.,.,TRBJ1-2,TGCAGTGCTCCTCGTCGTGTCCAGGGCAACTATGGCTACACCTTC,CSAPRRVQGNYGYTF
TRBV19,.,TRBD1,TRBJ2-1,TGTGCCAGTAGTACGACAGGGCCAGGGTACAATGAGCAGTTCTTC,CASSTTGPGYNEQFF
TRBV5-4,medium-sized,TRBD1,TRBJ2-5,TGTGCCAGCAGCTACAGGGGGAAGTCAGAGACCCAGTACTTC,CASSYRGKSETQYF
TRBV28,few,TRBD1,TRBJ1-5,TGTGCCAGCAGCCTAACAGGGGTGCTTCAGCCCCAGCATTTT,CASSLTGVLQPQHF
TRBV2,few,.,TRBJ2-2,TGTGCCAGCAGTGGTTCGAACACCGGGGAGCTGTTTTTT,CASSGSNTGELFF
TRBV20-1,.,.,TRBJ1-2,TGCAGTGCTGGACCGCAGGGGGGCTACACCTTC,CSAGPQGGYTF
TRBV30,.,TRBD1,TRBJ2-5,TGTGCCTGGAGTTTCACAGGGGGCCCAGAGACCCAGTACTTC,CAWSFTGGPETQYF
TRBV20-1,few,.,TRBJ2-2,TGCAGTGCTAGTAGTTCAGGGACCGGGGAGCTGTTTTTT,CSASSSGTGELFF
TRBV2,.,.,TRBJ2-1,TGTGCCAGCAGTGTATTTCAGAAAAATGAGCAGTTCTTC,CASSVFQKNEQFF
TRBV11-1,.,TRBD1,TRBJ2-7,TGTGCCAGCAGCGAGAACAGGGGTCCCTACGAGCAGTACTTC,CASSENRGPYEQYF
TRBV6-2/TRBV6-3,few,.,TRBJ2-2,TGTGCCAGCAGTCAGGGGACCAACACCGGGGAGCTGTTTTTT,CASSQGTNTGELFF
TRBV6-1,.,.,TRBJ1-3,TGTGCCAGCAGTGGTCGGACTGAAGGAAACACCATATATTTT,CASSGRTEGNTIYF
TRBV4-2,once,.,TRBJ1-2,TGTGCCAGCAGCCAAGATCCGGGGTCTGGCTACACCTTC,CASSQDPGSGYTF
TRBV6-2/TRBV6-3,.,.,TRBJ1-5,TGTGCCAGCAACGATAGCAATCAGCCCCAGCATTTT,CASNDSNQPQHF
TRBV19,few,.,TRBJ1-1,TGTGCCAGTAGTCCCCTTACCCTCGGGGTTGACACTGAAGCTTTCTTT,CASSPLTLGVDTEAFF
TRBV20-1,few,.,TRBJ2-3,TGCAGTGCTAGTCCACGGCTGTGGGGGGGGCCTGATACGCAGTATTTT,CSASPRLWGGPDTQYF
TRBV19,few,.,TRBJ2-7,TGTGCCAGTAGAAGGATCGGACTGTGGGTATACGAGCAGTACTTC,CASRRIGLWVYEQYF
TRBV20-1,few,TRBD1,TRBJ1-2,TGCAGTGCTAGAGATTTGTCCAGACAGGGTGGCTACACCTTC,CSARDLSRQGGYTF
TRBV11-3,.,TRBD1,TRBJ1-1,TGTGCCAGCAGCTCGGGACAGGGAAATATAGACAGGGCTTTCTTT,CASSSGQGNIDRAFF
TRBV20-1,.,TRBD1,TRBJ1-1,TGCAGTGTTCGACAGGGGGCTGGCAGCACTGAAGCTTTCTTT,CSVRQGAGSTEAFF
TRBV2,.,.,TRBJ1-2,TGTGCCAGCAGCTACCCTAAGACGGAGGGCCACTATGGCTACACCTTC,CASSYPKTEGHYGYTF
TRBV5-1,.,TRBD2,TRBJ2-5,TGCGCCAGCAAGGGTGGCGCGGGGGGCCAAGAGACCCAGTACTTC,CASKGGAGGQETQYF
TRBV19,.,.,TRBJ1-1,TGTGCCAGTAGTATCCATTCGGTGACTTTCTTT,CASSIHSVTFF
TRBV5-5,once,.,TRBJ2-5,TGTGCCAGCAGCTTCCGAGCAACAGAAGAGCAAGAGACCCAGTACTTC,CASSFRATEEQETQYF
TRBV20-1,.,TRBD2,TRBJ2-7,TGCAGTGCTCCGTCGGGACTAGCGGGCTACGAGCAGTACTTC,CSAPSGLAGYEQYF
TRBV7-2,once,.,TRBJ1-4,TGTGCCAGCAGCCCAGAGGGGATGACTAATGAAAAACTGTTTTTT,CASSPEGMTNEKLFF
TRBV30,.,.,TRBJ1-6,TGTGCCTTTTCAGCCTTAACAGACTATAATTCATCCCTCCACTTT,CAFSALTDYNSSLHF
TRBV19,.,TRBD1,TRBJ2-7,TGTGCCAGTAGTGCCCGGGACAGGGTGAATTCCTACGAGCAGTACTTC,CASSARDRVNSYEQYF
TRBV7-9,few,.,TRBJ1-5,TGTGCCAGCAGCTTAAGGGAGAATCAGCCCCAGCATTTT,CASSLRENQPQHF
TRBV6-1,.,.,TRBJ2-5,TGTGCCAGCAGTCACCGACGGTCAGAGACCCAGTACTTC,CASSHRRSETQYF
TRBV28,.,.,TRBJ1-6,TGTGCCGCCGGACCGTATAATTCACCCCTCCACTTT,CAAGPYNSPLHF
TRBV20-1,.,.,TRBJ2-1,TGCAGTGCTGGGGGCCAGCGGGTGAACAATGAGCAGTTCTTC,CSAGGQRVNNEQFF
TRBV6-1,.,TRBD1,TRBJ1-4,TGTGCCAGCAGGGACAACCAGGGGGGTAATGAAAAACTGTTTTTT,CASRDNQGGNEKLFF
TRBV28,few,TRBD1,TRBJ1-2,TGTGCCAGCGGAGCACGGGACAGGGGACTCTATGGCTACACCTTC,CASGARDRGLYGYTF
TRBV11-1,.,.,TRBJ1-5,TGTGCCAGCAGCCGACAGGACAATCAGCCCCAGCATTTT,CASSRQDNQPQHF
TRBV27,few,TRBD1,TRBJ1-1,TGTGCCAGCAGTGCCCTCGGGACAGTCTACACTGAAGCTTTCTTT,CASSALGTVYTEAFF
TRBV7-2,.,.,TRBJ2-3,TGTGCCAGCAGCGGGGGGGATACGCAGTATTTT,CASSGGDTQYF
TRBV6-1,.,.,TRBJ2-5,TGTGCCAGCAGTGTGGGGATGGGTCAAGAGACCCAGTACTTC,CASSVGMGQETQYF
TRBV2,.,TRBD1,TRBJ1-3,TGTGCCAGCATAGGGACAGTAGGAAACACCATATATTTT,CASIGTVGNTIYF
TRBV6-2/TRBV6-3,few,TRBD1,TRBJ1-1,TGTGCCAGCACCAATCGACAGGGGTGTGCTTTCTTT,CASTNRQGCAFF
TRBV6-1,few,TRBD1,TRBJ1-5,TGTGCCAGCAGCCAAGCGGGGACAGGGTGGAATCAGCCCCAGCATTTT,CASSQAGTGWNQPQHF
TRBV19,.,TRBD1,TRBJ1-2,TGTGCCAGTAGTATACTCCAGGACAGGACTAACTATGGCTACACCTTC,CASSILQDRTNYGYTF
TRBV9,.,TRBD1,TRBJ1-2,TGTGCCAGCAGCGGGACGACAGGGAAGCCAAGCTCCTATGGCTACACCTTC,CASSGTTGKPSSYGYTF
TRBV27,.,.,TRBJ1-6,TGTGCCAGCAGTTTATCCGGGACGGTTAATTCACCCCTCCACTTT,CASSLSGTVNSPLHF
TRBV19,.,.,TRBJ1-5,TGTGCCAGTAGTCTACGGGACACCTATCAGCCCCAGCATTTT,CASSLRDTYQPQHF
TRBV6-5,few,TRBD1,TRBJ1-2,TGTGCCAGCAGTTCGACAGGGAACTATGGCTACACCTTC,CASSSTGNYGYTF
TRBV19,few,.,TRBJ2-7,TGTGCCAGTAGTATAGGCAGGGAGCAGTACTTC,CASSIGREQYF
TRBV7-8,.,.,TRBJ1-4,TGTGCCAGCAGCCCTCGCCTTCTGGGGGAAAAACTGTTTTTT,CASSPRLLGEKLFF
TRBV6-2/TRBV6-3,few,.,TRBJ1-2,TGTGCCAGCACCCAAGGAAGTTATCCTGGCTACACCTTC,CASTQGSYPGYTF
TRBV19,.,TRBD1,TRBJ1-5,TGTGCCAGTAGTATAGATGGGGACAGGTATCAGCCCCAGCATTTT,CASSIDGDRYQPQHF
TRBV12-3/TRBV12-4,.,.,TRBJ2-5,TGTGCCAGCAGTTTAAGGGCCCGAGCGACCCAGTACTTC,CASSLRARATQYF
TRBV11-3,.,TRBD1,TRBJ1-1,TGTGCCAGCGGCTTGGGACAGTCAAGAGGCACTGAAGCTTTCTTT,CASGLGQSRGTEAFF